This TCR beta chain was identified in a study of T cell changes during pregnancy in multiple sclerosis. V was pared by 2 bases and J by 0 bases, with 8 bases between. The CDR3 is 15 amino acids. Germline V gene lookup returns CDR1 LGHNA and CDR2 YSLEER. Profiled with immunoSEQ multiplex PCR; TCRdb holds only in-frame clones, not every one. The table has fewer than 45,000 clones, 85% to 90% seen once. The source of this sequence is a female donor with multiple sclerosis, enrolled in a pregnancy study. V is TRBV4-3 and J is TRBJ1-5; no firm D call. Source: CD8+ T cells from peripheral blood mononuclear cells, taken in the third trimester of pregnancy. CDR3 protein: CASSQHHYSNQPQHF. The CDR3 DNA reads as TGCGCCAGCAGCCAACACCACTATAGCAATCAGCCCCAGCATTTT.